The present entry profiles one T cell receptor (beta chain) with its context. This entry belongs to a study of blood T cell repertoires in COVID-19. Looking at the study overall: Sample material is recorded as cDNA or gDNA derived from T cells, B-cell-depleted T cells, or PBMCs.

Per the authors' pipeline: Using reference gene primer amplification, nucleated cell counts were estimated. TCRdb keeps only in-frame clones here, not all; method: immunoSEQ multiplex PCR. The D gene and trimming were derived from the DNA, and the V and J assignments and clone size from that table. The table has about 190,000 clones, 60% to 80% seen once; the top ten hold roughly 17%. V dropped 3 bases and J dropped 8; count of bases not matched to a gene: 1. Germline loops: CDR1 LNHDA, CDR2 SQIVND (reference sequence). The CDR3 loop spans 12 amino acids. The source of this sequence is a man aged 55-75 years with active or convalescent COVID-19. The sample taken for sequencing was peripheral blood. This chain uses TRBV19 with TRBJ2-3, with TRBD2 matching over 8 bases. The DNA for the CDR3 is TGTGCCAGTAGTATGAGCGGGAGTACGCAGTATTTT. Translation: CASSMSGSTQYF. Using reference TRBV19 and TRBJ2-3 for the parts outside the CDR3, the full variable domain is DGGITQSPKYLFRKEGQNVTLSCEQNLNHDAMYWYRQDPGQGLRLIYYSQIVNDFQKGDIAEGYSVSREKKESFPLTVTSAQKNPTAFYLCASSMSGSTQYFGPGTRLTVL.